This is a list of T cell receptor beta chains from one sample in a study of prognosis after radiotherapy for stage I lung cancer. MiXCR, run by TCRdb on the multiplex PCR reads, gives a single entry per CDR3 protein. The sample yields about 16,000 distinct CDR3 sequences, roughly 45% seen once. Sequencing was performed on PBMCs, taken before or after stereotactic body radiation therapy (not recorded which). These receptors were obtained from a donor at least 50 years old with non-small cell lung cancer. The CDR3 runs from the conserved cysteine through the conserved F or W. A D gene is named only where the DNA matches it firmly. Not every row has a clone size; where given, it reads once, few, many or a size class.

size | J | D | V | CDR3 | DNA
many | TRBJ2-2 | TRBD2 | TRBV14 | CASSQYRGVRERLFF | TGTGCCAGCAGCCAGTATCGGGGGGTCCGGGAACGGCTGTTTTTT
many | TRBJ1-1 | TRBD1 | TRBV5-1 | CASSLQPGQTNTEAFF | TGCGCCAGCAGCTTGCAGCCGGGACAGACGAACACTGAAGCTTTCTTT
many | TRBJ2-3 | - | TRBV15 | CATSREAGRDTQYF | TGTGCCACCAGCAGAGAAGCGGGTAGAGATACGCAGTATTTT
medium-sized | TRBJ2-3 | - | TRBV19 | CASSSWGADTQYF | TGTGCCAGTAGTTCCTGGGGAGCAGATACGCAGTATTTT
medium-sized | TRBJ1-2 | - | TRBV6-1 | CASSEALTRGQIGGYTF | TGTGCCAGCAGTGAAGCGCTTACGCGGGGTCAGATAGGCGGCTACACCTTC
- | TRBJ2-7 | TRBD2 | TRBV5-4 | CASSLAGGTHEQYF | TGTGCCAGCAGCCTAGCGGGAGGGACCCACGAGCAGTACTTC
many | TRBJ2-1 | TRBD2 | TRBV20-1 | CSAPSISGGADNEQFF | TGCAGTGCCCCCTCAATTAGCGGGGGGGCGGACAATGAGCAGTTCTTC
many | TRBJ2-5 | - | TRBV7-9 | CASSLGAGTQYF | TGTGCCAGCAGCTTAGGGGCAGGGACCCAGTACTTC
- | TRBJ2-7 | - | TRBV6-1 | CAISPSIGPSDEQYF | TGTGCCATCAGCCCTTCTATCGGACCCTCGGACGAGCAGTACTTC
- | TRBJ2-7 | TRBD1 | TRBV27 | CDSSGQGEQYF | TGCGACAGCAGTGGACAGGGTGAGCAGTACTTC
medium-sized | TRBJ1-5 | - | TRBV5-1 | CASSPDGPSQQPQHF | TGCGCCAGCAGCCCTGACGGTCCCAGCCAGCAGCCCCAGCATTTT
medium-sized | TRBJ1-3 | - | TRBV11-3 | CASSSTRDGGNTIYF | TGTGCCAGCAGCTCTACTCGGGACGGTGGAAACACCATATATTTT
- | TRBJ2-2 | TRBD1 | TRBV9 | CASSRGAGGRLNTGELFF | TGTGCCAGCAGCAGAGGGGCAGGGGGCAGGTTGAACACCGGGGAGCTGTTTTTT
many | TRBJ2-7 | TRBD2 | TRBV12-3/TRBV12-4 | CASSFATSAGSYEQYF | TGTGCCAGCAGTTTTGCGACTAGCGCGGGGTCCTACGAGCAGTACTTC
many | TRBJ1-2 | - | TRBV5-1 | CASSSQGGHYGYTF | TGCGCCAGCAGCAGCCAGGGAGGGCACTATGGCTACACCTTC
- | TRBJ2-3 | - | TRBV12-3/TRBV12-4 | CATYASGATDTQYF | TGTGCCACCTACGCAAGTGGAGCCACAGATACGCAGTATTTT
medium-sized | TRBJ1-2 | TRBD1 | TRBV24-1 | CATSAQGDYGYTF | TGTGCCACCAGTGCCCAGGGGGACTATGGCTACACCTTC
many | TRBJ1-3 | - | TRBV7-8 | CASSQGARGVSGNTIYF | TGTGCCAGCAGCCAAGGGGCCAGGGGAGTCTCTGGAAACACCATATATTTT
many | TRBJ2-1 | - | TRBV11-3 | CASSSEEQFF | TGTGCCAGCAGCTCAGAGGAGCAGTTCTTC
- | TRBJ1-6 | - | TRBV6-2/TRBV6-3 | CASSYVRDDSPLHF | TGTGCCAGCAGTTACGTCAGGGATGATTCACCCCTCCACTTT
medium-sized | TRBJ2-3 | TRBD2 | TRBV6-1 | CASSEGLAGADTQYF | TGTGCCAGCAGTGAAGGACTAGCGGGGGCAGATACGCAGTATTTT
- | TRBJ2-1 | TRBD2 | TRBV7-2 | CASSLWRGGLNEQFF | TGTGCCAGCAGCTTGTGGCGGGGGGGCTTGAATGAGCAGTTCTTC
many | TRBJ2-7 | - | TRBV7-2 | CASSSPWAYEQYF | TGTGCCAGCAGCTCCCCCTGGGCCTACGAGCAGTACTTC
few | TRBJ1-4 | - | TRBV7-9 | CASNRPGFEEKLSF | TGTGCCAGCAACCGACCCGGGTTTGAGGAAAAACTGTCTTTT
many | TRBJ1-2 | - | TRBV20-1 | CSARTPATRLWDGYTF | TGCAGTGCTAGAACTCCAGCGACGCGGTTGTGGGATGGCTACACCTTC
- | TRBJ1-3 | - | TRBV6-1 | CASRSPGSSSGNTIYF | TGTGCCAGCAGATCCCCAGGGAGCAGCTCTGGAAACACCATATATTTT
many | TRBJ2-2 | - | TRBV9 | CASSPRTANTGELFF | TGTGCCAGCAGCCCCAGGACTGCGAACACCGGGGAGCTGTTTTTT
medium-sized | TRBJ1-1 | - | TRBV6-1 | CASSRTPYTEAFF | TGTGCCAGCAGTCGGACACCCTACACTGAAGCTTTCTTT
many | TRBJ2-5 | - | TRBV28 | CASSLQIGTQYF | TGTGCCAGCAGTTTACAGATTGGGACCCAGTACTTC
- | TRBJ2-2 | - | TRBV4-1 | CASSQVDLGFHTGELFF | TGCGCCAGCAGCCAAGTGGACCTGGGATTCCACACCGGGGAGCTGTTTTTT
medium-sized | TRBJ1-2 | - | TRBV12-3/TRBV12-4 | CASSLTGRYGYTF | TGTGCCAGCAGTCTTACAGGGAGGTATGGCTACACCTTC
once | TRBJ2-2 | - | TRBV7-2 | CASSLRNGGWDLFF | TGTGCCAGCAGCCTCAGAAATGGGGGGTGGGATCTGTTTTTT